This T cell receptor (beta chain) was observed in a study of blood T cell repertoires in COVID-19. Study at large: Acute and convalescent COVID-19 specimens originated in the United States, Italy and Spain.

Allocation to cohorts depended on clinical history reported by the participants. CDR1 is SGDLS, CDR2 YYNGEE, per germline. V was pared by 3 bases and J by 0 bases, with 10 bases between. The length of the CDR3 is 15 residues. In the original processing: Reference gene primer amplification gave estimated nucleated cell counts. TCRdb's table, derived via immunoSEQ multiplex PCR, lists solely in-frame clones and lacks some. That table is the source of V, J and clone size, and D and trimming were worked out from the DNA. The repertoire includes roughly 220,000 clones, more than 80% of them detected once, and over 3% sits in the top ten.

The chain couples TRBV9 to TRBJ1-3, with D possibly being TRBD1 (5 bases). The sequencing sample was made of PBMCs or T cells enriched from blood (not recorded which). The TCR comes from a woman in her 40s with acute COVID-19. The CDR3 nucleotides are TGTGCCAGCAGCGGGATAGGGGCCTCTGGAAACACCATATATTTT. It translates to CASSGIGASGNTIYF.